In this sample, the clone carrying this T cell receptor (beta chain) turned up once. The sample comes from a study of T cells in narcolepsy. The germline V gene encodes CDR1 GTSNPN and CDR2 SVGIG (reference sequence). Trimming removed 0 bases from V and 5 bases from J; junction bases left unmatched: 15. CDR3 length: 18 amino acids. TCRdb's table, derived via immunoSEQ multiplex PCR, lists solely in-frame clones and lacks some. The data show tens of thousands of clones, roughly four fifths seen once. The clonotype was recovered from a human donor in good health. V and J are TRBV30 and TRBJ2-5, with 10 bases aligning to TRBD2. The material sequenced was memory (CD45RA-) CD4+ T cells from blood. In DNA form, the CDR3 reads TGTGCCTGGAGTGTACGAGAGCTAGCGGGAGTGGGCCTGGAGACCCAGTACTTC. Its protein is CAWSVRELAGVGLETQYF.